This entry describes one TCR beta chain. It has no known antigen specificity. Base qualities are not at hand, and no much larger clone is one base apart. For the CD8 naive samples, CD45RO-negative cells were positively selected for CCR7, yielding a CD45RA+CCR7+ population from which TemRA cells were excluded. The donors were healthy, HIV-negative adults who had no recently reported acute infections or vaccinations. Only Caucasian adults living in Nashville, Tennessee, USA were represented among the donors. Blood was obtained by leukapheresis, after which PBMCs were separated by Ficoll-Histopaque density gradient centrifugation and cryopreserved in liquid nitrogen vapor phase. Analytical flow cytometry was used to check the purity and quantity of every magnetically sorted T cell population. Genomic DNA was isolated from every sorted fraction and measured by UV absorbance on a Nanodrop 2000c. V is cut by 5 bases and J by 1 base, and the space between the germline ends is 11 bases. Measured from the cysteine to the phenylalanine, the CDR3 is 14 residues long. This entry keeps only the CDR3 DNA: 42 bases, framed from base 1. Looking up the germline V gene (reference sequence) yields CDR1 SEHNR and CDR2 FQNEAQ.

Using the deep immunoSEQ assay, multiplex PCR amplified TCR CDR3 regions from genomic DNA. Extracted genomic DNA from each cell subset was spread evenly across all wells of several immunoSEQ 96-well plates, with each plate serving as a replicate. For sorted subsets, each replicate PCR was loaded with 200 ng genomic DNA, equivalent to about 33,000 T cell genomes. Purified libraries were quantified with a Qubit 3.0 fluorometer, sized on a Bioanalyzer 2100, and re-quantified with the KAPA Library Quantification kit. Every immunoSEQ 96-well plate was sequenced on a dedicated single-read 150-cycle Illumina NextSeq 550 flow cell. From the authors' description of their analysis: Because the immunoSEQ output included only junctional sequences and no quality scores, the filtering could not be the same as the filtering used for full-length reads. Sequences were annotated with PyIR, a Python wrapper for IgBLAST v1.9, using IMGT germline references to assign V/J genes and CDR3. Reads were filtered out if the reads had weak V/J assignments (E-value above 1e-6), no CDR3, stop codons, out-of-frame junctions, or ambiguous translated residues. V3J clonotypes were defined by identical inferred V gene, J gene, and CDR3 amino acid sequence. Percentage overlap between repertoires was computed as shared unique clonotypes divided by the size of the smaller repertoire. Repertoire richness was assessed with RTK rarefaction, the Chao1 estimator, and Recon v2.1 estimates of unobserved clonotypes. For all TCRbeta clonotypes obtained by the gDNA method from several donors, generation probabilities were computed with OLGA. This immuneACCESS table, as held by TCRdb, lists in-frame sequences with V and J called but not all clones. Of the missing ones, under half trace to an unresolved V gene in checked studies; the others have no known cause. The V and J calls and clone size were taken over from that table, and D and trimming were inferred from the DNA. This sample comprises under 2,000,000 clones, about 95% of them detected only once. The ten largest clones take up more than 0.9% of the sample.

The sample comes from a study of shared clonotypes between healthy human individuals (dated by TCRdb to 2018 to 2021). A note on the overall study: The cohort included three men and two women between 18 and 49 years of age. For each donor, CD4 naive and CD4 memory were each given three plates, CD8 naive was given two plates, and CD8 memory was given one plate. To estimate repertoire size and how much clonotype sharing occurs between individuals, the study deeply sequenced the blood TCR repertoires of about 5 healthy adults. To increase sequencing depth and limit assay-specific biases, TCR repertoire library preparation and sequencing were carried out by different laboratories using diverse techniques. Between about 0.8 and 9.5 billion PBMCs per donor were obtained by leukapheresis.

What the research found in general, with its limitations: Even with the large sequencing depth, rarefaction of the sorted-subset datasets indicated that sequencing was incomplete. Pairwise subsampling led to the expectation that sequencing depth would affect the degree of clonotype sharing among donors. Clonotypes shared by all four sorted-subset donors showed higher generation probabilities than non-shared clonotypes. Sharing across four donors was observed for around 5% of naive CD4, under 4% of naive CD8, 2% to 2.5% of memory CD4, and around 0.42% of memory CD8 clonotypes. Sampling was restricted to blood, and TCR repertoires in tissue are likely to differ from TCR repertoires in blood. Estimated clonotype richness was generally larger for naive than for memory subsets. Because the study included a small number of donors, the genetic and exposure-history diversity represented was limited.

Input material: naive CD8+ T cells sorted from blood. Per the publication, the cell subset or site label means: CD45RA+CCR7+. This receptor chain uses TRBV7-9 and TRBJ1-1; there is no confident call for the D gene. This clonotype was obtained from a man between 18 and 29 years old in good health. The nucleotides are TGTGCCAGCAGCCAAAACGACGGGAACACTGAAGCTTTCTTT. It codes for CASSQNDGNTEAFF.